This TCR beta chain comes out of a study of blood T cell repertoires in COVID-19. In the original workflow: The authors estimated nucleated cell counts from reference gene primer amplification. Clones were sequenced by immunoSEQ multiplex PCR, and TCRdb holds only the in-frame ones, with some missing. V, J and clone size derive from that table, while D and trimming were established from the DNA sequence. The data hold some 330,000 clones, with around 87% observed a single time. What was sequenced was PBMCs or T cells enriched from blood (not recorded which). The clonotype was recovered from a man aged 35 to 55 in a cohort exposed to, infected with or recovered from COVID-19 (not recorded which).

CDR3 sequence (DNA): TGTGCCAGCAGCTTTAGATCCAGGGGGGATTCACCCCTCCACTTT. It encodes CASSFRSRGDSPLHF. This chain links TRBV7-2 with TRBJ1-6, with TRBD1 matching over 7 bases. Germline V lookup: CDR1 SGHTA, CDR2 FQGNSA. Trimming removed 3 bases from V and 8 bases from J; junction bases left unmatched: 7. This CDR3 has 15 amino acids.